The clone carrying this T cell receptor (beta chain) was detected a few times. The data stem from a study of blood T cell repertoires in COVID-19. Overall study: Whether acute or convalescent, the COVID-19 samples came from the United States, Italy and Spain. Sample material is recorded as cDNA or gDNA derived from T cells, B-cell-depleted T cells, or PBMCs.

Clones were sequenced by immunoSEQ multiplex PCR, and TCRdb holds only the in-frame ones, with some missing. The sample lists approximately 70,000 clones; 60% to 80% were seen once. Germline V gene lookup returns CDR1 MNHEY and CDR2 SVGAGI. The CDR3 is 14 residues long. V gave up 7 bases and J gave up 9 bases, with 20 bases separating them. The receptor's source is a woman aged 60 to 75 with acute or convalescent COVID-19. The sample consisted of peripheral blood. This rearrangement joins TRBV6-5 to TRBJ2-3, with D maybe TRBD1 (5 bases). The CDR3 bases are TGTGCCAGCAAGATCGGCCACGGCCCAGGGACGCAGTATTTT. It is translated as CASKIGHGPGTQYF.